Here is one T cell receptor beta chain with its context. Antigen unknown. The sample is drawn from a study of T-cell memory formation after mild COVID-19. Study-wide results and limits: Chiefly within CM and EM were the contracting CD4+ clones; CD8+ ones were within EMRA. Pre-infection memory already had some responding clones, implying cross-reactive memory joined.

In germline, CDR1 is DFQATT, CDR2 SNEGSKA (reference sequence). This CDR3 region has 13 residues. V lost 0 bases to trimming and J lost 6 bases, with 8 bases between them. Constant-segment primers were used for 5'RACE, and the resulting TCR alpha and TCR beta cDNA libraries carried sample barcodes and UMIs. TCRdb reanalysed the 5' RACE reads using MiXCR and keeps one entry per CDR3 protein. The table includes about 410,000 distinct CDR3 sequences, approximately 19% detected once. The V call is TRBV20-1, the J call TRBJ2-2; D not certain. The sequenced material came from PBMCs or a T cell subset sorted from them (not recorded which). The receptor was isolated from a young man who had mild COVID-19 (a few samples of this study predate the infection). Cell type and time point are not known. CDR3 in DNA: TGCAGTGCTAGAGATGTGCTATCCGGGGAGCTGTTTTTT. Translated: CSARDVLSGELFF.